These 7 T cell receptor beta chains were all obtained from the same sample, sequenced in a study of patients and donors after allogeneic stem cell transplantation (dated by TCRdb to 2020 to 2021). The method behind the library was RT-PCR. The instrument was a NextSeq 550. The public reads were reanalyzed by TCRdb: fastp trimming at Q25, MiXCR alignment, in-frame beta chains only. Every distinct CDR3 protein forms one entry, paired with its most common genes and DNA. The sample table records 200,000 to 250,000 distinct CDR3 sequences; roughly 13% of these occur just once. The ten largest clones capture roughly 11% of the sample. Sample: blood, either unsorted or a sorted T cell fraction (not recorded which). These receptors originate from a human donor who was either an allogeneic HSCT recipient or a stem cell or donor lymphocyte infusion donor (not recorded which). It is not recorded whose cells these are; they may come from a transplant donor.

This clonotype was counted a few times. The V and J genes are TRBV20-1 and TRBJ1-1; possibly TRBD1 for D (6 bases). The CDR3 length is 14 residues. Germline CDR1 reads DFQATT; CDR2 reads SNEGSKA (reference sequence). Trimming stripped 6 bases from V and 0 bases from J, with 14 bases between. As DNA, the CDR3 is TGCAGTGCCCCACCCCAGGGGTTGAACACTGAAGCTTTCTTT. Translating it yields CSAPPQGLNTEAFF.

The gene calls are TRBV6-2 or TRBV6-3 and TRBJ2-2, with no clear D. Trimming took off 0 bases at V and 4 bases at J, with 9 bases between the two ends. Looked up from germline, CDR1 is MNHEY and CDR2 is SVGEGT. CDR3 length equals 15 residues. The CDR3 sequence: CASSYSPPPTGELFF. The CDR3 DNA sequence: TGTGCCAGCAGTTACTCGCCACCACCCACCGGGGAGCTGTTTTTT.

This chain links TRBV7-2 with TRBJ2-2, with D perhaps matching TRBD1 (5 bases). Per the germline V gene, CDR1 is SGHTA and CDR2 is FQGNSA. Trimming cost V 5 bases and J 9 bases, with 13 bases left between them. There are 13 residues in the CDR3. CDR3: CASSPQGPRELFF. CDR3 sequence (DNA): TGTGCCAGCAGCCCTCAGGGTCCTAGGGAGCTGTTTTTT.

The CDR3 sequence: CASSFVYSGQFYNEQFF. CDR3 coding DNA: TGTGCCAGCAGTTTCGTATATAGCGGACAATTTTACAATGAGCAGTTCTTC. The chain links TRBV12-3 or TRBV12-4 to TRBJ2-1, with a possible D match to TRBD2 (6 bases). V gave up 3 bases and J gave up 4 bases, with 19 bases separating them. This CDR3 is 17 amino acids long.

This rearrangement joins TRBV2 to TRBJ2-5; weak D call: TRBD2 (7 bases). Germline V CDR1 and CDR2: SNHLY, FYNNEI. Trimming pared 7 bases from V and 3 bases from J, leaving 18 bases between. The CDR3 is made up of 15 amino acids. CDR3 nucleotides: TGTGCCAGCACCGAAGGGGGGGAGGGCAAAGAGACCCAGTACTTC. Amino acids: CASTEGGEGKETQYF.

The V and J genes are TRBV7-6 and TRBJ2-3, with TRBD2 as a possible D gene (5 bases). Trimming stripped 1 base from V and 3 bases from J, with 20 bases between. CDR3 length equals 18 residues. Germline V gene data show CDR1 as SGHVS and CDR2 as FNYEAQ. CDR3 region: CASSLGWSVASRTDTQYF. The CDR3 DNA follows: TGTGCCAGCAGCTTAGGGTGGTCCGTGGCTAGCCGAACAGATACGCAGTATTTT.

This clonotype was seen many times. The chain links TRBV7-2 to TRBJ1-2; a possible D gene is TRBD1 (5 bases). Trimming cost V 5 bases and J 4 bases, with 17 bases left between them. CDR3 size: 15 residues. The germline V gene has CDR1 SGHTA and CDR2 FQGNSA. The CDR3 region is CASSPPMVRGYGYTF. For the CDR3, the DNA is TGTGCCAGCAGCCCTCCAATGGTAAGGGGCTATGGCTACACCTTC.